One and the same sample provided the 21 T cell receptor beta chains below, sequenced in a study of blood T cell repertoires in COVID-19. Assay used: immunoSEQ multiplex PCR; TCRdb lists only in-frame clones, some missing. The top ten clones hold around 9.5% of a sample with 150,000 or so clones, 60% to 80% of them seen once. The material sequenced was peripheral blood. Receptors originate from a woman in her forties or fifties with active or convalescent COVID-19.

This clone was seen once. The chain has TRBV9 and TRBJ2-7; D not resolved. CDR3 length equals 14 residues. Germline CDR1 is SGDLS and CDR2 is YYNGEE. V was clipped by 2 bases and J by 0 bases, with 9 bases between them. Written as DNA, the CDR3 is TGTGCCAGCAGCGTTGAGTGGAGCTCCTACGAGCAGTACTTC. This encodes CASSVEWSSYEQYF.

The DNA for the CDR3 is TGTGCCAGCAGCTTAGAGACTAGCGGGAACCCCTACGAGCAGTACTTC. This gives the protein CASSLETSGNPYEQYF. The J gene is TRBJ2-7, the V gene TRBV11-2; TRBD2 matches 11 bases. CDR3 length: 16 residues. The germline CDR1 and CDR2 sequences are SGHAT and FQNNGV. Germline trimming cut 0 bases from V and 2 bases from J; bases unmatched to any gene: 3.

For the CDR3, the DNA is TGTGCCAGCAGTTCCGGACAGAACACTGAAGCTTTCTTT. Translation gives CASSSGQNTEAFF. The chain combines TRBV7-2 with TRBJ1-1; D possibly corresponds to TRBD1 (5 bases). Germline CDR1 reads SGHTA; CDR2 reads FQGNSA. Trimming removed 6 bases at V and 1 base at J, with 9 bases between. This CDR3 has 13 amino acids.

The rearrangement joins TRBV9 to TRBJ2-1; TRBD2 aligns across 8 bases. Per germline, CDR1 SGDLS and CDR2 YYNGEE. The length of the CDR3 is 17 residues. Unmatched junction bases numbered 8, after V lost 3 bases and J lost 0 bases. This CDR3 is CASSALAGRSSYNEQFF. CDR3 bases: TGTGCCAGCAGCGCTCTAGCGGGCCGGAGCTCCTACAATGAGCAGTTCTTC.

The chain links TRBV18 to TRBJ2-3; D uncertain. CDR3 size: 15 residues. V gave up 3 bases and J gave up 2 bases, with 12 bases separating them. CDR1 KGHSH and CDR2 LQKENI come from the germline V gene. DNA for the CDR3: TGTGCCAGCTCACCGAGCGTAGGCCCCACAGATACGCAGTATTTT. Protein: CASSPSVGPTDTQYF.

The V call is TRBV24-1, the J call TRBJ2-3, with D possibly being TRBD1 (6 bases). Germline-derived CDR1 and CDR2 are KGHDR and SFDVKD. The CDR3 covers 13 residues. Between the trimmed V and J ends, which lost 9 bases and 3 bases, there was a span of 12 bases. The CDR3 nucleotides read TGTGCCACCTCTGAAGGGGGAACAGATACGCAGTATTTT. Amino acids: CATSEGGTDTQYF.

The gene calls are TRBV28 and TRBJ1-2; perhaps TRBD1 as D (6 bases). Trimming left V 6 bases short and J 0 bases short, with 20 bases between. Germline assignment: CDR1 MDHEN and CDR2 SYDVKM. The CDR3 spans 17 residues. This CDR3 is CASSLMNRQAANYGYTF. CDR3 coding DNA: TGTGCCAGCAGCTTAATGAACCGACAGGCAGCTAACTATGGCTACACCTTC.

The chain employs TRBV5-4 and TRBJ1-2, with D maybe TRBD1 (5 bases). The V gene lost 0 bases and the J gene lost 4 bases, with 13 bases spanning the gap. The length of the CDR3 is 15 residues. The germline V gene encodes CDR1 SGHNT and CDR2 YYREEE (reference sequence). The chain's CDR3 is CASSLEGVDVYGYTF. CDR3 DNA sequence: TGTGCCAGCAGCTTGGAAGGGGTCGACGTCTATGGCTACACCTTC.

The CDR3, as DNA: TGTGCCAGCTCACCACCCCGAGGGACTAGCGGCGGCTACGAGCAGTACTTC. It encodes CASSPPRGTSGGYEQYF. J is TRBJ2-7 and V is TRBV18; 11 bases fit TRBD2. CDR1 and CDR2 (germline): KGHSH, LQKENI. This CDR3 spans 17 amino acids. V trimming: 0 bases; J trimming: 3 bases; junction bases outside the gene matches: 7.

This chain joins TRBV5-5 and TRBJ2-2; 8 positions agree with TRBD1. Trimming cost V 4 bases and J 3 bases; bases outside gene matches: 5. Germline CDR1 reads SGHKS; CDR2 reads YYEKEE (reference sequence). CDR3 length: 15 residues. The chain's CDR3 is CASSLTGADTGELFF. The CDR3 DNA follows: TGTGCCAGCAGCCTGACAGGGGCGGACACCGGGGAGCTGTTTTTT.

This clone was recorded once. The chain links TRBV3-1 (or the pseudogene TRBV3-2) to TRBJ2-3; tentative D call: TRBD2 (5 bases). This CDR3 has 16 amino acids. CDR1 is LGHDT, CDR2 YNNKEL, per germline (reference sequence). Trimming took off 4 bases at V and 0 bases at J, with 14 bases between the two ends. CDR3 sequence: CASSRRTGASTDTQYF. Written as DNA, the CDR3 is TGTGCCAGCAGCCGTCGGACTGGAGCTAGCACAGATACGCAGTATTTT.

The rearrangement uses TRBV28 and TRBJ2-7, with 8 positions matching TRBD1. The CDR3 is 14 residues long. Germline CDR1 reads MDHEN; CDR2 reads SYDVKM. V trimming: 6 bases; J trimming: 2 bases; junction bases outside the gene matches: 6. The CDR3, as DNA: TGTGCCAGCAGCTATAGACAGGGGCCCTACGAGCAGTACTTC. Protein sequence: CASSYRQGPYEQYF.

This sequence joins TRBV9 and TRBJ2-3; unclear D gene. The germline V and J ends were trimmed by 3 bases and 2 bases, with 10 bases remaining between them. CDR1 SGDLS and CDR2 YYNGEE come from the germline V gene. This CDR3 has 14 residues. CDR3 amino acids: CASSATANTDTQYF. The CDR3 nucleotides are TGTGCCAGCAGCGCCACCGCGAACACAGATACGCAGTATTTT.

J is TRBJ2-6 and V is TRBV7-3; possibly TRBD2 for D (6 bases). In germline, CDR1 is SGHTA, CDR2 FQGTGA. V lost 5 bases and J lost 0, with 14 bases in between. The CDR3 totals 17 residues. CDR3 residues: CASSRWGESSGANVLTF. The CDR3 nucleotides read TGTGCCAGCAGCAGATGGGGGGAGAGCTCTGGGGCCAACGTCCTGACTTTC.

This sequence joins TRBV2 and TRBJ1-6; D is uncertain. The CDR3 is 16 residues long. Trimming shortened V by 10 bases and J by 0 bases, and 16 bases separated the two germline ends. Germline values: CDR1 SNHLY, CDR2 FYNNEI. The CDR3 is CATSPEGGSYNSPLHF. The CDR3 coding sequence is TGTGCCACCTCCCCGGAGGGAGGCTCCTATAATTCACCCCTCCACTTT. The full variable domain, in which reference TRBV2 and TRBJ1-6 provide the parts outside the CDR3, is EPEVTQTPSHQVTQMGQEVILRCVPISNHLYFYWYRQILGQKVEFLVSFYNNEISEKSEIFDDQFSVERPDGSNFTLKIRSTKLEDSAMYFCATSPEGGSYNSPLHFGNGTRLTVT.

The chain combines TRBV12-5 with TRBJ2-1; 12 nucleotides match TRBD2. There are 16 residues in the CDR3. V lost 6 bases to trimming and J lost 7 bases; unmatched junction nucleotides: 10. Per germline, CDR1 LGHNT and CDR2 FRNRAP. The CDR3 sequence is CASGPPLAGGRNEQFF. The CDR3, as DNA: TGTGCTAGTGGGCCCCCTCTAGCGGGGGGGCGAAATGAGCAGTTCTTC. Based on the CDR3 plus reference TRBV12-5 and TRBJ2-1, the full variable domain is DARVTQTPRHKVTEMGQEVTMRCQPILGHNTVFWYRQTMMQGLELLAYFRNRAPLDDSGMPKDRFSAEMPDATLATLKIQPSEPRDSAVYFCASGPPLAGGRNEQFFGPGTRLTVL.

V gene TRBV7-8 combines with J gene TRBJ2-1; 8 nucleotides match TRBD2. This CDR3 spans 15 amino acids. After removal of 2 bases from V and 6 bases from J, the junction contained 6 bases not matched to a gene. From germline, CDR1 is SGHVS and CDR2 FQNEAQ. For the CDR3, the DNA is TGTGCCAGCAGCTTATGGGGGGGACTAGGCAATGAGCAGTTCTTC. Protein product: CASSLWGGLGNEQFF.

The V call is TRBV30, the J call TRBJ1-1; tentative D call: TRBD1 (5 bases). Trimming removed 2 bases from V and 4 bases from J, with 11 bases in between. CDR3 length: 13 residues. Germline V gives CDR1 GTSNPN, CDR2 SVGIG (reference sequence). In nucleotides, the CDR3 is TGTGCCTGGAGTCCCTGGGGGGGCACTGAAGCTTTCTTT. Its translation is CAWSPWGGTEAFF. Together with reference TRBV30 and TRBJ1-1, the CDR3 gives the full variable domain: SQTIHQWPATLVQPVGSPLSLECTVEGTSNPNLYWYRQAAGRGLQLLFYSVGIGQISSEVPQNLSASRPQDRQFILSSKKLLLSDSGFYLCAWSPWGGTEAFFGQGTRLTVV.

The V gene is TRBV11-2, the J gene TRBJ1-2, with unresolved D. The germline CDR1 and CDR2 sequences are SGHAT and FQNNGV. The CDR3 totals 13 residues. The V and J ends lost 5 bases and 1 base respectively, with 8 bases between them. The CDR3 sequence is CASSRSHNYGYTF. The DNA of the CDR3 is TGTGCCAGCAGCAGGAGTCATAACTATGGCTACACCTTC. The entire variable domain, with the rest obtained from reference TRBV11-2 and TRBJ1-2, is as follows: EAGVAQSPRYKIIEKRQSVAFWCNPISGHATLYWYQQILGQGPKLLIQFQNNGVVDDSQLPKDRFSAERLKGVDSTLKIQPAKLEDSAVYLCASSRSHNYGYTFGSGTRLTVV.

For the CDR3, the DNA is TGTGCCAGCAGCGTTACCGGGACTAGCGCTTCCACAGATACGCAGTATTTT. It translates to CASSVTGTSASTDTQYF. The chain is built from TRBV9 and TRBJ2-3; 10 positions match TRBD2. CDR1 is SGDLS and CDR2 is YYNGEE in the germline V gene. CDR3 length equals 17 residues. Trimming cost V 2 bases and J 2 bases; bases outside gene matches: 8.

This clone appeared a single time. The gene calls are TRBV23-1 and TRBJ2-7; weak D call: TRBD2 (5 bases). TRBV23-1 is classed as an ORF, of uncertain function. Between the trimmed V and J ends, which lost 0 bases and 2 bases, there was a span of 8 bases. This CDR3 spans 14 amino acids. The CDR3 region is CASSQSRGTYEQYF. DNA for the CDR3: TGCGCCAGCAGTCAATCAAGAGGGACCTACGAGCAGTACTTC.